This TCR beta chain stems from a study of vaccination and CD4 T cells after COVID-19. On the study more broadly: A positive SARS-CoV-2 nasal swab PCR result was recorded for each convalescent patient; nine were mild and one severe. Controls used CEFX viral epitopes (positive), HIV-1 Nef peptides (negative), or no peptide.

Described treatment: approximately nine-day PBMC culture with coronavirus spike peptide pools or control peptides (ViraFEST assay). Researchers used the Oncomine TCR Beta short-read assay to sequence DNA from cultured CD4+ T cells. TCRdb reanalysed the PCR reads using MiXCR and keeps one entry per CDR3 protein. The top ten clones hold over 35% of a sample with 2,600 or so distinct CDR3 sequences, around 34% of them seen once. On this clonotype: What it recognizes is unknown.

The CDR3 has 13 amino acids. Per the germline V gene, CDR1 is SGHDT and CDR2 is YYEEEE. V lost 1 base, J lost 5 bases, and 10 bases lay in between. The study, taken as a whole, reports: Median SARS-CoV-2-reactive clonotype numbers went up from approximately 21 to 38, but not significantly.

The chain is built from TRBV5-6 and TRBJ2-7, with TRBD1 as a possible D gene (6 bases). The specimen sequenced was CD4+ T cells from blood, cultured in vitro. This TCR came from a human donor who had recovered from COVID-19. CDR3 loop: CASSLRQDHEQYF. The DNA for the CDR3 is TGTGCCAGCAGCTTGAGACAGGACCACGAGCAGTACTTC.